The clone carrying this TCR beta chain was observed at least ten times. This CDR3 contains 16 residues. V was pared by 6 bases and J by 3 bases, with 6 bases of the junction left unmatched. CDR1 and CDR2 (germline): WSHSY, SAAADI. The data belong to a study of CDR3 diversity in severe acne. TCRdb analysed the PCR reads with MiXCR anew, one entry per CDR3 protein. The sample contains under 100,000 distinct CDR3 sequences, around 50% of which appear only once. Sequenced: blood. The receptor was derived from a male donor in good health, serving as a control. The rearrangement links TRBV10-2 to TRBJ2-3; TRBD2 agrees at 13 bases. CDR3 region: CASRQRTSGRTDTQYF. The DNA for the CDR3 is TGCGCCAGCAGACAACGGACTAGCGGGAGAACAGATACGCAGTATTTT.